The next 25 T cell receptor beta chains were all read from a single sample in a study of T cell repertoires in cytomegalovirus infection. Antigens of these TCRs are unknown. TCRdb used MiXCR to reprocess the reads, holding one entry per CDR3 protein. The sample contains approximately 910,000 distinct CDR3 sequences, approximately 31% of which appear only once. The source material was cultured CD8+ T cells from PBMCs, sampled from culture after CMV antigen stimulation. These receptors came from a human donor in good health (CMV status not recorded). Some clones in this sample may be carry-over from other donors' samples.

This clonotype appeared a few times. J is TRBJ2-2 and V is TRBV24-1; D is perhaps TRBD1 (7 bases). Between the trimmed V and J ends, which lost 3 bases and 0 bases, there was a span of 19 bases. Germline V lookup: CDR1 KGHDR, CDR2 SFDVKD. The CDR3 has 19 residues. CDR3 nucleotide sequence: TGTGCCACCAGTGATCGCCGCAGCAGGGGGGCATCGAACACCGGGGAGCTGTTTTTT. Protein: CATSDRRSRGASNTGELFF.

This sequence joins TRBV5-5 and TRBJ2-3; D perhaps matches TRBD2 (6 bases). Trimming removed 2 bases at V and 2 bases at J, with 15 bases between. CDR3 size: 16 residues. Per germline, CDR1 SGHKS and CDR2 YYEKEE (reference sequence). The CDR3 coding sequence is TGTGCCAGCAGCTTCAGCCCGCGGGGCTCCACAGATACGCAGTATTTT. Translating it yields CASSFSPRGSTDTQYF.

The rearrangement uses TRBV15 and TRBJ2-7; a weak D match, TRBD1 (6 bases). This CDR3 has 13 residues. The V gene lost 3 bases and the J gene lost 2 bases, with 8 bases spanning the gap. Germline CDR1 reads LNHNV; CDR2 reads YYDKDF (reference sequence). This CDR3 reads CATSSRTAYEQYV. In DNA, the CDR3 is TGTGCCACCAGCAGCAGGACAGCCTACGAGCAGTACGTC.

This clonotype has just a few counts. The rearrangement joins TRBV6-1 to TRBJ1-4; D is perhaps TRBD1 (6 bases). V gave up 2 bases and J gave up 4 bases, with 14 bases separating them. In germline, CDR1 is MNHNS, CDR2 SASEGT. This CDR3 region has 16 residues. The CDR3 DNA sequence: TGTGCCAGCAGTGAAACGGACAGCGCCCTTAATGAAAAACTGTTTTTT. This sequence encodes CASSETDSALNEKLFF.

This clonotype has a handful of counts. V and J are TRBV7-9 and TRBJ1-2; 7 bases agree with TRBD1. Germline V gene lookup returns CDR1 SEHNR and CDR2 FQNEAQ (reference sequence). With V trimmed by 4 bases and J by 1 base, 9 bases remained unmatched. This CDR3 contains 16 residues. Written as DNA, the CDR3 is TGTGCCAGCAGCTCCGGTCGGGACAGCCTTAACTATGGCTACACCTTC. It specifies CASSSGRDSLNYGYTF.

The chain carries TRBV7-8 and TRBJ2-4, with a tentative D call TRBD1 (6 bases). Germline values: CDR1 SGHVS, CDR2 FQNEAQ. The CDR3 is 16 amino acids. The V end lost 5 bases, the J end lost 2 bases, and 16 bases lay between the germline ends. CDR3 DNA: TGTGCCAGCAGCGATGACAGGAGAAGTACCAAAAACATTCAGTACTTC. Protein sequence: CASSDDRRSTKNIQYF. The full variable domain, completed using reference TRBV7-8 and TRBJ2-4, is GAGVSQSPRYKVAKRGQDVALRCDPISGHVSLFWYQQALGQGPEFLTYFQNEAQLDKSGLPSDRFFAERPEGSVSTLKIQRTQQEDSAVYLCASSDDRRSTKNIQYFGAGTRLSVL.

The J gene is TRBJ2-7, the V gene TRBV4-2; D possibly corresponds to TRBD1 (7 bases). CDR3 length: 18 amino acids. Germline CDR1 reads LGHNA; CDR2 reads YNFKEQ. Trimming took off 1 base at V and 0 bases at J, with 19 bases between the two ends. Here the CDR3 DNA reads TGTGCCAGCAGCCAAGGACCAGGAGGGGGCGCGAGCTCCTACGAGCAGTACTTC. It is translated as CASSQGPGGGASSYEQYF.

This chain links TRBV2 with TRBJ2-2; TRBD2 agrees at 9 bases. The CDR3 runs 14 residues. Trimming at V came to 6 bases and at J to 5 bases, leaving 4 bases not matched to a gene. Looked up from germline, CDR1 is SNHLY and CDR2 is FYNNEI. CDR3 sequence (DNA): TGTGCCAGCAGGCGGGGGGGCCAAACCGGGGAGCTGTTTTTT. Amino acid sequence: CASRRGGQTGELFF.

V gene TRBV5-5 combines with J gene TRBJ1-5; D ambiguous. V lost 0 bases and J lost 4, with 8 bases in between. Germline V gene data show CDR1 as SGHKS and CDR2 as YYEKEE (reference sequence). CDR3 length equals 14 residues. Here the CDR3 DNA reads TGTGCCAGCAGCTTGGTACCAGAAAATCAGCCCCAGCATTTT. It is translated as CASSLVPENQPQHF.

The chain joins TRBV4-1 to TRBJ1-1; D is undetermined. CDR1 is MGHRA, CDR2 YSYEKL, per germline. The V end was cut by 0 bases, the J end by 1 base, with 12 bases between. The CDR3 loop spans 16 amino acids. Written as DNA, the CDR3 is TGCGCCAGCAGCCAAGAGGGTAGTCGGGAGAACACTGAAGCTTTCTTT. It encodes CASSQEGSRENTEAFF.

The CDR3 nucleotides are TGTGCCACCAGTGAACAGGGACTAGCTAACTATGGCTACACCTTC. Encoded protein: CATSEQGLANYGYTF. The V and J genes are TRBV24-1 and TRBJ1-2; possible D gene TRBD1, 6 bases. V lost 4 bases and J 0 bases, leaving 11 bases between the germline ends. Looked up from germline, CDR1 is KGHDR and CDR2 is SFDVKD. The CDR3 contains 15 residues.

V gene TRBV20-1 combines with J gene TRBJ1-1; D perhaps matches TRBD1 (5 bases). This CDR3 has 10 residues. The germline V gene has CDR1 DFQATT and CDR2 SNEGSKA (reference sequence). Trimming shortened V by 3 bases and J by 11 bases, and 10 bases separated the two germline ends. The CDR3 region has the DNA TGCAGTGCTAGGGGGCGGGTGGCTTTCTTT. As protein: CSARGRVAFF.

The chain joins TRBV10-3 to TRBJ2-7, with D perhaps TRBD1 or TRBD2 (5 bases each). Looked up from germline, CDR1 is ENHRY and CDR2 is SYGVKD. V gave up 4 bases and J gave up 0 bases, with 10 bases separating them. The CDR3 is 14 amino acids. Here the CDR3 DNA reads TGTGCCATCAGTGGGGACCGCAGCTCCTACGAGCAGTACTTC. Protein product: CAISGDRSSYEQYF.

This clonotype has a handful of counts. This chain uses TRBV7-8 with TRBJ1-5, with D unclear. Trimming shortened V by 9 bases and J by 4 bases, and 13 bases separated the two germline ends. The CDR3 has 13 amino acids. Germline assignment: CDR1 SGHVS and CDR2 FQNEAQ. The CDR3: CASRGLRNQPQHF. In nucleotides, the CDR3 is TGTGCCAGTCGTGGCCTGAGGAATCAGCCCCAGCATTTT. The whole variable domain, remainder taken from reference TRBV7-8 and TRBJ1-5, is GAGVSQSPRYKVAKRGQDVALRCDPISGHVSLFWYQQALGQGPEFLTYFQNEAQLDKSGLPSDRFFAERPEGSVSTLKIQRTQQEDSAVYLCASRGLRNQPQHFGDGTRLSIL.

This clonotype was picked up a small number of times. This sequence joins TRBV4-1 and TRBJ2-5; D gene unclear. The CDR3 loop spans 14 amino acids. Trimming cost V 2 bases and J 4 bases, with 11 bases left between them. In germline, CDR1 is MGHRA, CDR2 YSYEKL. The CDR3: CASSQPERGETQYF. CDR3 sequence (DNA): TGCGCCAGCAGCCAACCTGAAAGAGGAGAGACCCAGTACTTC.

The rearrangement uses TRBV7-6 and TRBJ1-4; D possibly corresponds to TRBD1 (6 bases). Trimming removed 6 bases at V and 8 bases at J, with 19 bases between. Germline V gene data show CDR1 as SGHVS and CDR2 as FNYEAQ. The CDR3 has 15 residues. The CDR3 reads CASSPRTVALEKLFF. For the CDR3, the DNA is TGTGCCAGCAGTCCCCGGACAGTGGCTTTGGAAAAACTGTTTTTT.

This chain uses TRBV7-8 with TRBJ2-1, with 10 positions matching TRBD1. This CDR3 comprises 18 residues. J lost 5 bases, V lost 1 base, and 11 bases had no gene match. CDR1 and CDR2 from the germline V gene are SGHVS and FQNEAQ. The chain's CDR3 is CASSLERPGQGYDNEQFF. CDR3 sequence (DNA): TGTGCCAGCAGCTTAGAGCGACCGGGACAGGGGTACGACAATGAGCAGTTCTTC.

The CDR3 sequence is CSATYDAFPNTEAFF. Here the CDR3 DNA reads TGCAGTGCTACCTACGACGCTTTCCCGAACACTGAAGCTTTCTTT. The chain couples TRBV20-1 to TRBJ1-1; D is unclear. Trimming pared 4 bases from V and 1 base from J, leaving 16 bases between. The CDR3 contains 15 residues. Germline assignment: CDR1 DFQATT and CDR2 SNEGSKA (reference sequence).

To note about this clonotype: A read error may be the cause here, since a much bigger clone is one base away. The genes are TRBV28 and TRBJ2-7; unclear D gene. Germline V gene sequence: CDR1 MDHEN, CDR2 SYDVKM. The CDR3 totals 14 residues. Deletions cut 6 bases from V and 10 bases from J, with 22 bases between. For the CDR3, the DNA is TGTGCCAGCAGCCGCCCGGGCTCCCTGGGCGATCAGTACGTC. As protein: CASSRPGSLGDQYV.

The chain recombines TRBV29-1 with TRBJ2-5, with TRBD1 identical over 9 bases. The CDR3 runs to 15 residues. V gave up 4 bases and J gave up 5 bases; unmatched junction bases: 11. Per the germline V gene, CDR1 is SQVTM and CDR2 is ANQGSEA. The DNA for the CDR3 is TGCAGCGTTGTGGACAGGGGACAATATGAGGAGACCCAGTACTTC. This encodes CSVVDRGQYEETQYF.

The chain recombines TRBV28 with TRBJ2-5; 8 bases align to TRBD2. CDR1 and CDR2 (germline): MDHEN, SYDVKM. This CDR3 spans 15 amino acids. With 1 base clipped from V and 5 bases from J, the junction kept 6 bases outside the gene matches. CDR3 loop: CASSLYRGGSETQYF. Here the CDR3 DNA reads TGTGCCAGCAGTTTATACCGGGGGGGCTCGGAGACCCAGTACTTC.

The V call is TRBV10-3, the J call TRBJ1-1; 7 nucleotides match TRBD1. After removal of 9 bases from V and 1 base from J, the junction contained 14 bases not matched to a gene. The germline gives CDR1 ENHRY, CDR2 SYGVKD. CDR3 size: 16 residues. CDR3 DNA: TGTGCCATTCTCACAGGGGTGGGGGGTGAGAACACTGAAGCTTTCTTT. It specifies CAILTGVGGENTEAFF.

Comments on this clonotype: Just one base apart from a much larger clone, this may be a read error. J is TRBJ2-7 and V is TRBV7-9; 15 positions match TRBD2. The CDR3 is 18 residues long. CDR1 is SEHNR and CDR2 is FQNEAQ in the germline V gene (reference sequence). CDR3 loop: CASSLGIGLAGGSYERYF. For the CDR3, the DNA is TGTGCCAGCAGCTTAGGAATAGGACTAGCGGGGGGGTCATACGAGCGGTACTTC.

The chain uses TRBV4-3 and TRBJ2-7; tentatively, D is TRBD1 (6 bases). Germline V CDR1 and CDR2: LGHNA, YSLEER. The CDR3 is 13 residues long. V lost 2 bases and J lost 4, with 9 bases in between. The CDR3 DNA follows: TGCGCCAGCAGCCAAATGACAGGATACGAGCAGTACTTC. The encoded protein is CASSQMTGYEQYF.

About this clonotype itself: At one of its ends the junction is not consistent with the germline gene, which may arise from a read error. V gene TRBV12-3 or TRBV12-4 combines with J gene TRBJ1-1; weak D call: TRBD1 (5 bases). There are 15 residues in the CDR3. The CDR3 sequence is CASSYMGRRNTEASF. The CDR3 bases are TGTGCCAGCAGCTATATGGGGCGGAGAAACACTGAAGCTTCCTTT.